A single sample is the source of the 16 T cell receptor beta chains below, sequenced in a study of response to subunit inactivated influenza vaccine. TCRdb called the RT-PCR reads again in MiXCR, with one record for every CDR3 protein. The table records approximately 290,000 distinct CDR3 sequences, roughly 22% of them present only once. The sequenced sample was PBMCs from blood, obtained about 20 months after vaccination. These receptors came from a man aged 45 to 75 who received an inactivated influenza vaccine.

This clonotype was seen a few times. The chain employs TRBV28 and TRBJ2-7, with a possible D match to TRBD1 (6 bases). The CDR3 has 14 residues. The V end lost 3 bases, the J end lost 3 bases, and 12 bases lay between the germline ends. Germline values: CDR1 MDHEN, CDR2 SYDVKM. The chain's CDR3 is CASSFTGHFYEQYF. The CDR3 DNA reads TGTGCCAGCAGTTTCACGGGACACTTCTACGAGCAGTACTTC.

This clonotype was seen ten or more times. The J gene is TRBJ1-1, the V gene TRBV20-1; D gene ambiguous. Germline CDR1 and CDR2: DFQATT and SNEGSKA (reference sequence). V gave up 3 bases and J gave up 2 bases, with 13 bases separating them. This CDR3 region has 14 residues. This CDR3 is CSASSASFNTEAFF. CDR3 nucleotides: TGCAGTGCTAGTAGCGCCAGCTTTAACACTGAAGCTTTCTTT.

The table lists this clonotype with many counts. This rearrangement joins TRBV9 to TRBJ1-1; 9 bases match TRBD1. The V and J ends lost 4 bases and 5 bases, in that order; junction bases with no gene match: 9. In germline, CDR1 is SGDLS, CDR2 YYNGEE. The CDR3 sequence is 15 residues long. The CDR3 region is CASSPTGGGSTEAFF. DNA for the CDR3: TGTGCCAGCAGCCCTACAGGGGGCGGATCAACTGAAGCTTTCTTT.

The rearrangement uses TRBV6-2 or TRBV6-3 and TRBJ2-1; the D gene is possibly TRBD1 (6 bases). The V end was cut by 10 bases, the J end by 4 bases, with 26 bases between. This CDR3 contains 17 residues. Per the germline V gene, CDR1 is MNHEY and CDR2 is SVGEGT. The DNA of the CDR3 is TGTGCCACCTTTAAAGACAGGCAAGGGTTGGGTTACAATGAGCAGTTCTTC. Encoded protein: CATFKDRQGLGYNEQFF.

The chain couples TRBV12-3 or TRBV12-4 to TRBJ2-1; 7 bases are shared with TRBD2. V dropped 3 bases and J dropped 4; count of bases not matched to a gene: 9. This CDR3 is built from 16 residues. CDR3 sequence (DNA): TGTGCCAGCAGTTTGTTCCGGCAGCGGGGTTACAATGAGCAGTTCTTC. Its translation: CASSLFRQRGYNEQFF.

The chain carries TRBV3-1 and TRBJ1-1; unclear D gene. Trimming took off 4 bases at V and 4 bases at J, with 7 bases between the two ends. This CDR3 spans 12 amino acids. Looked up from germline, CDR1 is LGHDT and CDR2 is YNNKEL (reference sequence). The CDR3, as DNA: TGTGCCAGCAGCCCCCTTGGCACTGAAGCTTTCTTT. Translating gives CASSPLGTEAFF. Combining the CDR3 with reference TRBV3-1 and TRBJ1-1 gives the whole variable domain DTAVSQTPKYLVTQMGNDKSIKCEQNLGHDTMYWYKQDSKKFLKIMFSYNNKELIINETVPNRFSPKSPDKAHLNLHINSLELGDSAVYFCASSPLGTEAFFGQGTRLTVV.

This chain links TRBV6-5 with TRBJ2-7; D is possibly TRBD2 (5 bases). Trimming removed 0 bases at V and 3 bases at J, with 9 bases between. Per germline, CDR1 MNHEY and CDR2 SVGAGI. The CDR3 loop spans 14 amino acids. CDR3 loop: CASSYSSGVYEQYF. CDR3 nucleotides: TGTGCCAGCAGTTACTCTTCCGGGGTCTACGAGCAGTACTTC.

This clonotype was seen only a few times. The rearrangement uses TRBV7-9 and TRBJ1-2; D gene uncertain. Germline V lookup: CDR1 SEHNR, CDR2 FQNEAQ (reference sequence). This CDR3 contains 15 residues. Trimming shortened V by 1 base and J by 4 bases, and 13 bases separated the two germline ends. CDR3 DNA sequence: TGTGCCAGCAGCTTAGGGCAGGTGCAGACCTATGGCTACACCTTC. Translated, it gives CASSLGQVQTYGYTF.

There are a few counts of this clonotype. A read error may account for a junction end that differs from germline. The chain has TRBV7-7 and TRBJ1-3, with D perhaps TRBD1 (6 bases). CDR3 size: 15 residues. CDR1 is SSHAT, CDR2 FNYEAQ, per germline (reference sequence). The CDR3 sequence: CASSLGPGDGNTIYF. CDR3 nucleotides: TGTGCTAGCAGCTTAGGGCCAGGGGATGGAAACACCATATATTTT.

The chain has TRBV20-1 and TRBJ2-6, with a tentative D call TRBD1 (6 bases). This CDR3 is built from 17 residues. Trimming took 2 bases from V and 1 from J, leaving 15 bases between them. The V gene's germline CDR1 is DFQATT and CDR2 SNEGSKA (reference sequence). The DNA of the CDR3 is TGCAGTGCTAGACCCACAGGGAAATCATCTGGGGCCAACGTCCTGACTTTC. Protein product: CSARPTGKSSGANVLTF.

In its sample, this clonotype was seen a few times. V is TRBV6-5 and J is TRBJ2-3; D unresolved. Looked up from germline, CDR1 is MNHEY and CDR2 is SVGAGI. The CDR3 covers 17 residues. V was cut by 2 bases and J by 0 bases, with 15 bases left in between. CDR3 amino acids: CASSYGDKASSTDTQYF. DNA for the CDR3: TGTGCCAGCAGTTACGGGGATAAAGCTAGTAGCACAGATACGCAGTATTTT.

The chain links TRBV12-3 or TRBV12-4 to TRBJ2-2; 10 nucleotides align to TRBD1. The CDR3 has 13 residues. V trimming: 11 bases; J trimming: 3 bases; junction bases outside the gene matches: 3. The CDR3 DNA reads TGTGCCGGGGGACAGGGGTACACCGGGGAGCTGTTTTTT. It is translated as CAGGQGYTGELFF.

This clonotype was observed a few times. The chain has TRBV4-3 and TRBJ2-1; unclear D gene. CDR1 and CDR2 (germline): LGHNA, YSLEER. CDR3 length: 16 residues. The V gene lost 4 bases and the J gene lost 8 bases, with 21 bases spanning the gap. The CDR3 spells CASSLGLSDPTHEQFF. Written as DNA, the CDR3 is TGCGCCAGCAGCCTGGGCCTCAGCGACCCCACCCATGAGCAGTTCTTC.

This clonotype has more than one count but fewer than ten. V and J are TRBV30 and TRBJ1-1; a weak D match, TRBD1 (5 bases). Germline V gene lookup returns CDR1 GTSNPN and CDR2 SVGIG (reference sequence). CDR3 length equals 13 residues. Deletions cut 2 bases from V and 6 bases from J, with 13 bases between. CDR3 loop: CAWSPGGGAEAFF. CDR3 DNA sequence: TGTGCCTGGAGTCCCGGGGGTGGCGCTGAAGCTTTCTTT.

This clonotype was observed a few times. The rearrangement joins TRBV6-2 or TRBV6-3 to TRBJ2-7, with D uncertain. This CDR3 comprises 12 residues. Germline lookup yields CDR1 MNHEY and CDR2 SVGEGT. Trimming left V 3 bases short and J 5 bases short, with 8 bases between. CDR3 sequence (DNA): TGTGCCAGCAGTTATACAATTGACGAGCAGTACTTC. It yields the protein CASSYTIDEQYF.

This clonotype was recorded many times. This chain joins TRBV6-1 and TRBJ1-5, with D unclear. Trimming removed 7 bases at V and 2 bases at J, with 15 bases between. There are 15 residues in the CDR3. Looked up from germline, CDR1 is MNHNS and CDR2 is SASEGT. CDR3 coding DNA: TGTGCCAGCAACGCCCAGGAGGTGGGCAATCAGCCCCAGCATTTT. Translation gives CASNAQEVGNQPQHF.